The 6 T cell receptor beta chains presented below share a single source sample, sequenced in a study of PD-1 blockade in classical Hodgkin lymphoma. The patients all showed relapse after autologous stem cell transplantation, while their brentuximab vedotin exposure varied. Method: immunoSEQ multiplex PCR; TCRdb's copy keeps in-frame clones and lacks some. The sample lists 66,000 or so clones, over 55% occurring once. Here the sequenced sample was peripheral blood mononuclear cells (PBMCs), taken before the second cycle of nivolumab. These receptors were collected from a human donor with classical Hodgkin lymphoma.

This sequence joins TRBV20-1 and TRBJ2-7, with D possibly called TRBD1 or TRBD2 (5 bases each). The germline V gene has CDR1 DFQATT and CDR2 SNEGSKA (reference sequence). V lost 5 bases and J 4 bases, leaving 9 bases between the germline ends. This CDR3 region has 11 residues. The CDR3 region has the DNA TGCAGTGCTGGGGACGGGTACGAGCAGTACTTC. It yields the protein CSAGDGYEQYF.

The chain links TRBV11-2 to TRBJ1-6; D ambiguous. Germline-derived CDR1 and CDR2 are SGHAT and FQNNGV. V lost 4 bases and J lost 10, with 17 bases in between. This CDR3 comprises 15 residues. For the CDR3, the DNA is TGTGCCAGCAGCTCTTATAGCGGGCCACAATCACCCCTCCACTTT. Residues: CASSSYSGPQSPLHF.

The chain recombines TRBV5-1 with TRBJ1-1; a weak D match, TRBD1 (5 bases). Germline V gives CDR1 SGHRS, CDR2 YFSETQ. Trimming removed 3 bases from V and 1 base from J, with 13 bases in between. This CDR3 is built from 15 residues. The CDR3 loop reads CASSWNGGSNTEAFF. Written as DNA, the CDR3 is TGCGCCAGCAGCTGGAACGGGGGATCGAACACTGAAGCTTTCTTT.

The chain joins TRBV27 to TRBJ1-1, with D possibly TRBD1 on 5 matching bases. Trimming stripped 3 bases from V and 1 base from J, with 24 bases between. Per the germline V gene, CDR1 is MNHEY and CDR2 is SMNVEV (reference sequence). The length of the CDR3 is 19 residues. The DNA for the CDR3 is TGTGCCAGCAGTTTGAAGCAGGGTGTGACACTCGAGGGGAACACTGAAGCTTTCTTT. Translation: CASSLKQGVTLEGNTEAFF.

The chain uses TRBV29-1 and TRBJ2-3; unclear D gene. V gave up 4 bases and J gave up 0 bases, with 8 bases separating them. Germline V CDR1 and CDR2: SQVTM, ANQGSEA. The CDR3 totals 13 residues. DNA of the CDR3: TGCAGCGTTGTTCCCGGTAGCACAGATACGCAGTATTTT. As protein: CSVVPGSTDTQYF.

The chain couples TRBV28 to TRBJ1-5; D is undetermined. Germline-derived CDR1 and CDR2 are MDHEN and SYDVKM. V was shortened by 1 base and J by 0 bases, with 10 bases between the two germline ends. This CDR3 is built from 16 residues. This chain's CDR3 is CASSLFRSYSNQPQHF. In nucleotides, the CDR3 is TGTGCCAGCAGTTTATTCAGGAGTTATAGCAATCAGCCCCAGCATTTT.